These 4 T cell receptor beta chains share one sample of origin, sequenced in a study of cytomegalovirus exposure and HLA in healthy donors. PCR employed 60 Vbeta and 13 Jbeta primers. Produced via immunoSEQ multiplex PCR; TCRdb's table is partial and in-frame only. The sample contains approximately 210,000 clones, approximately 85% of which appear only once. The sequenced material came from PBMCs. These receptors were obtained from a girl aged 10 to 17 in good health and CMV-seropositive.

In its sample, this clone was seen once. The chain has TRBV6-5 and TRBJ2-5, with a weak D call TRBD1 (8 bases). The CDR3 is made up of 15 amino acids. CDR1 is MNHEY, CDR2 SVGAGI, per germline. V gave up 6 bases and J gave up 3 bases, with 17 bases separating them. The CDR3 loop reads CASSPRTGREETQYF. CDR3 sequence (DNA): TGTGCCAGCAGCCCCAGGACAGGGAGGGAAGAGACCCAGTACTTC.

This clone was seen once. The chain joins TRBV19 to TRBJ2-3; TRBD2 aligns across 10 bases. Germline CDR1 and CDR2: LNHDA and SQIVND (reference sequence). Trimming cost V 3 bases and J 9 bases; bases outside gene matches: 9. The length of the CDR3 is 15 residues. CDR3 nucleotide sequence: TGTGCCAGTAGTATTAGGGGTCTAGCGGGGGAGACGCAGTATTTT. It encodes CASSIRGLAGETQYF. Full variable domain (missing parts from reference TRBV19 and TRBJ2-3): DGGITQSPKYLFRKEGQNVTLSCEQNLNHDAMYWYRQDPGQGLRLIYYSQIVNDFQKGDIAEGYSVSREKKESFPLTVTSAQKNPTAFYLCASSIRGLAGETQYFGPGTRLTVL.

This chain links TRBV6-5 with TRBJ1-1; 8 positions match TRBD1. Germline CDR1 and CDR2: MNHEY and SVGAGI. V was pared by 2 bases and J by 1 base, with 0 bases of the junction left unmatched. The CDR3 runs to 14 residues. Written as DNA, the CDR3 is TGTGCCAGCAGTTACGGGACAGGGAACACTGAAGCTTTCTTT. Encoded protein: CASSYGTGNTEAFF.

The gene calls are TRBV7-9 and TRBJ2-3; 7 nucleotides agree with TRBD2. In germline, CDR1 is SEHNR, CDR2 FQNEAQ (reference sequence). This CDR3 contains 15 residues. V shed 2 bases and J 2 bases; nucleotides not matched to a gene: 4. The CDR3 region has the DNA TGTGCCAGCAGCTTAAGGCTAGCGGACACAGATACGCAGTATTTT. Its protein is CASSLRLADTDTQYF.